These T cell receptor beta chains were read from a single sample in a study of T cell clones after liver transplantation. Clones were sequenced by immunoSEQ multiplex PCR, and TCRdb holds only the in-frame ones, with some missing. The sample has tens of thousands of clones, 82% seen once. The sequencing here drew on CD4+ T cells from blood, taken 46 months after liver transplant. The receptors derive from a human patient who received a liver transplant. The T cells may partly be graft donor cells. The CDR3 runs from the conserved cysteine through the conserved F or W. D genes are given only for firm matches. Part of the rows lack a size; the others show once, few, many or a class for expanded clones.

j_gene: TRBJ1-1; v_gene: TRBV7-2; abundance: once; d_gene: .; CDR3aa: CASSFTRSTEAFF; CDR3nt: TGTGCCAGCAGCTTTACAAGGAGCACTGAAGCTTTCTTT
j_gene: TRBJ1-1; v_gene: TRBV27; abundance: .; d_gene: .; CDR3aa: CASSPYRVFGTEAFF; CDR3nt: TGTGCCAGCAGTCCGTACAGGGTCTTCGGGACTGAAGCTTTCTTT
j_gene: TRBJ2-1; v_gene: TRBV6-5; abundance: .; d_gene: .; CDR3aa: CASSYSNPQYNEQFF; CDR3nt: TGTGCCAGCAGTTACTCGAACCCACAGTACAATGAGCAGTTCTTC
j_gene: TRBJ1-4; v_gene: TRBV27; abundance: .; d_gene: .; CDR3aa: CASRTTTGGNEKLFF; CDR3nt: TGTGCCAGCAGGACGACGACAGGTGGGAATGAAAAACTGTTTTTT
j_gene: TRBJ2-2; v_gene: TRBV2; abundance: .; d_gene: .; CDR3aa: CASSEVDGAGELFF; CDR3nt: TGTGCCAGCAGTGAAGTGGACGGGGCCGGGGAGCTGTTTTTT
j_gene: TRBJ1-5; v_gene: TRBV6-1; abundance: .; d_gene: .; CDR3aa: CASSLRERVQPQHF; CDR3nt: TGTGCCAGCAGTCTCAGGGAGAGGGTTCAGCCCCAGCATTTT
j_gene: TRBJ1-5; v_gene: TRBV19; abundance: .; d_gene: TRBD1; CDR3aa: CASSTTGSNQPQHF; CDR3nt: TGTGCCAGTAGTACGACAGGGAGCAATCAGCCCCAGCATTTT
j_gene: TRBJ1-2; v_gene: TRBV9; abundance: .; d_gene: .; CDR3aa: CASSVAAGYGYTF; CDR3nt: TGTGCCAGCAGCGTGGCCGCCGGCTATGGCTACACCTTC
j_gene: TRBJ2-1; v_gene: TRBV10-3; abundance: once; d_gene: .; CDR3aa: CAISESWISSGSDEQFF; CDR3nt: TGTGCCATCAGTGAGTCGTGGATAAGTTCCGGTTCTGATGAGCAGTTCTTC
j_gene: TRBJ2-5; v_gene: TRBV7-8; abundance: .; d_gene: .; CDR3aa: CASSLAPATSQETQYF; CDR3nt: TGTGCCAGCAGCTTAGCTCCCGCCACCAGCCAAGAGACCCAGTACTTC
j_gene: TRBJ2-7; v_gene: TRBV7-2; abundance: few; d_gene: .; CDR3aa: CASSVSGTSYEQYF; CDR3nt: TGTGCCAGCAGCGTTTCGGGAACCTCCTACGAGCAGTACTTC
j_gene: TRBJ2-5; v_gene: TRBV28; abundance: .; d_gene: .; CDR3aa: CASSSVVETQYF; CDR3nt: TGTGCCAGCTCTAGCGTCGTAGAGACCCAGTACTTC
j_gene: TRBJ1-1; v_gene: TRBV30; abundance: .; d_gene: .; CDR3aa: CAWSVQELNTEAFF; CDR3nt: TGTGCCTGGAGTGTACAAGAGTTGAACACTGAAGCTTTCTTT
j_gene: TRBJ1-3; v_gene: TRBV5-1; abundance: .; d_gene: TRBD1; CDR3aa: CASSSTGNGNTIYF; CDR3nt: TGCGCCAGCAGCTCGACAGGGAACGGAAACACCATATATTTT
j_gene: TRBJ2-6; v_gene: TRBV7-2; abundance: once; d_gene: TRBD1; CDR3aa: CASSLLGDRGSGGANVLTF; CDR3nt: TGTGCCAGCAGCTTATTGGGGGACAGGGGATCAGGTGGGGCCAACGTCCTGACTTTC
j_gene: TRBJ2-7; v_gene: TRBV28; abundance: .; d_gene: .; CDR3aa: CATGTPPGEQYF; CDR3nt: TGTGCCACCGGGACTCCCCCGGGCGAGCAGTACTTC
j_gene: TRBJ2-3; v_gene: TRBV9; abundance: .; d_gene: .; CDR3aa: CASSVGSARGDTQYF; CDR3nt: TGTGCCAGCAGCGTAGGGTCGGCCCGAGGGGATACGCAGTATTTT
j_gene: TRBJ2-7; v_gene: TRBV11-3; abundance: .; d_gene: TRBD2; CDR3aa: CASSPSGRLYEQYF; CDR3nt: TGTGCCAGCAGCCCTAGCGGGAGGCTCTACGAGCAGTACTTC
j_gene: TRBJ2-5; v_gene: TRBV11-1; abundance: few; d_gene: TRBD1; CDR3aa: CASTDRGPLETQYF; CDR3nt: TGTGCCAGCACCGACAGGGGGCCTTTGGAGACCCAGTACTTC
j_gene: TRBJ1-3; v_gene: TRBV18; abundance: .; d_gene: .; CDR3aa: CASSPPGRLSGNTIYF; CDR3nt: TGTGCCAGCTCACCACCGGGACGGCTCTCTGGAAACACCATATATTTT
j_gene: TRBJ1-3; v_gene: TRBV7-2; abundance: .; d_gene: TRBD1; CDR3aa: CASSPLLQGDTIYF; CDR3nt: TGTGCCAGCAGTCCACTCCTACAGGGGGACACCATATATTTT
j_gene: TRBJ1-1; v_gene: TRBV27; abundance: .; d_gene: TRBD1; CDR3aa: CASSFIGGSFNTEAFF; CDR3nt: TGTGCCAGCAGTTTCATAGGGGGCAGTTTCAACACTGAAGCTTTCTTT
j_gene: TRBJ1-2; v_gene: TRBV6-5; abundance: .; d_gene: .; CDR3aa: CASSYSGTPKSYGYTF; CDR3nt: TGTGCCAGCAGTTACTCCGGGACACCCAAGAGCTATGGCTACACCTTC
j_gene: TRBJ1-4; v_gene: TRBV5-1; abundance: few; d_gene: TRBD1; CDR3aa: CASSSQGAYSEKLFF; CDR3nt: TGCGCCAGCAGCTCGCAGGGGGCGTATAGTGAAAAACTGTTTTTT
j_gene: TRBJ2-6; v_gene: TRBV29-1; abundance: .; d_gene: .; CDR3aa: CSVGVWSSGANVLTF; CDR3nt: TGCAGCGTTGGAGTCTGGAGCTCTGGGGCCAACGTCCTGACTTTC
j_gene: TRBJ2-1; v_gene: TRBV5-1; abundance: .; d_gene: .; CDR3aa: CASSSRGVTPNEQFF; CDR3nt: TGCGCCAGCAGCTCTCGGGGAGTTACCCCCAATGAGCAGTTCTTC
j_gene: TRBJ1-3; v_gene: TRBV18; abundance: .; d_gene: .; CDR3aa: CASSPGISGNTIYF; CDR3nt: TGTGCCAGCTCACCCGGAATCTCTGGAAACACCATATATTTT
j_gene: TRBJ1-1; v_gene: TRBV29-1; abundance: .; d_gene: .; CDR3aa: CSVADGMNTEAFF; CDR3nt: TGCAGCGTTGCGGACGGGATGAACACTGAAGCTTTCTTT
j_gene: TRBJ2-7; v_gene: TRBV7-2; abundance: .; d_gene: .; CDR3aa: CASSFFPASSYEQYF; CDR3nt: TGTGCCAGCAGCTTCTTTCCAGCGAGCTCCTACGAGCAGTACTTC
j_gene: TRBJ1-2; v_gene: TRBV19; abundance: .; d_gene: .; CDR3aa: CASSIKPGFGVGYTF; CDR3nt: TGTGCCAGTAGTATAAAACCGGGTTTCGGGGTTGGCTACACCTTC
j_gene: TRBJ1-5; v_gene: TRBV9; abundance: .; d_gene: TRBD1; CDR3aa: CASSIGTGRQPQHF; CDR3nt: TGTGCCAGCAGCATAGGGACAGGGCGTCAGCCCCAGCATTTT
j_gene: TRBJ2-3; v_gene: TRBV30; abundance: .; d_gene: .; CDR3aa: CAWSVLLITDTQYF; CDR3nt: TGTGCCTGGAGTGTATTACTTATCACAGATACGCAGTATTTT
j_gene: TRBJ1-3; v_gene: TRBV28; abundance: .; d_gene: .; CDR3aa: CASRPSGQYSGNTIYF; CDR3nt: TGTGCCAGCAGGCCATCCGGACAGTACTCTGGAAACACCATATATTTT
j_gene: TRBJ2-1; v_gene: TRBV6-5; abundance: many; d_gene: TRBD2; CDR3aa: CASSLASGVYNEQFF; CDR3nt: TGTGCCAGCAGTCTAGCTAGCGGGGTCTACAATGAGCAGTTCTTC
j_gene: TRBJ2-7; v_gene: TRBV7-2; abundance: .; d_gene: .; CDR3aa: CASSLQPSDEQYF; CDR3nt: TGTGCCAGCAGCTTACAACCTAGCGACGAGCAGTACTTC
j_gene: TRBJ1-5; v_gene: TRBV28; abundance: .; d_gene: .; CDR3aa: CASSSTATGRQPQHF; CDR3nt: TGTGCCAGCAGTTCGACGGCAACAGGGCGACAGCCCCAGCATTTT
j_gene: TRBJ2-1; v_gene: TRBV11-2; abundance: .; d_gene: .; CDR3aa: CASSFSGQSYNEQFF; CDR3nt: TGTGCCAGCAGTTTTAGTGGGCAGTCCTACAATGAGCAGTTCTTC
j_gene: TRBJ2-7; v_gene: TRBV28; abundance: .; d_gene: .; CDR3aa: CASSYVGGPYEQYF; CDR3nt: TGTGCCAGCAGTTACGTGGGAGGTCCCTACGAGCAGTACTTC